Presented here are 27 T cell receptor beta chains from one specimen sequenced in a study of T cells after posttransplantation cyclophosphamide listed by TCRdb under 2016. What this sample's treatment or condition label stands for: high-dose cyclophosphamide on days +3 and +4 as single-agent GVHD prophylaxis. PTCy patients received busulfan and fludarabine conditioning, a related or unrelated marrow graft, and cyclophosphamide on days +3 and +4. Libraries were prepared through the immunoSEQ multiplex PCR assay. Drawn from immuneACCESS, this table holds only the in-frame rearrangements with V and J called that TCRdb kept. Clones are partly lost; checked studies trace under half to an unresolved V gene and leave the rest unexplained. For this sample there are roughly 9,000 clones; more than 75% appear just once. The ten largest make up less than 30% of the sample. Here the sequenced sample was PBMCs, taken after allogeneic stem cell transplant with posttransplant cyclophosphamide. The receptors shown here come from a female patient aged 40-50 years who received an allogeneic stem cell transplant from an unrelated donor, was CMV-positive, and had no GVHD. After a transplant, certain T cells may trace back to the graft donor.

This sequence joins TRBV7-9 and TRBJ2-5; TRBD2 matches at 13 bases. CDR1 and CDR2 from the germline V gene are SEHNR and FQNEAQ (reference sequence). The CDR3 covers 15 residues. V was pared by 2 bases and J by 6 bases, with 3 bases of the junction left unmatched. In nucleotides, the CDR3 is TGTGCCAGCAGCTTAACTAGCGGGGGGGCAAAGACCCAGTACTTC. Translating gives CASSLTSGGAKTQYF.

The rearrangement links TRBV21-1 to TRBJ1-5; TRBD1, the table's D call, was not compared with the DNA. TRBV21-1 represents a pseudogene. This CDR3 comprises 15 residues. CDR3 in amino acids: CASSRRTGGNQPQHF. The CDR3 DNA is TGTGCCAGCAGCAGGCGGACAGGGGGCAATCAGCCCCAGCATTTT.

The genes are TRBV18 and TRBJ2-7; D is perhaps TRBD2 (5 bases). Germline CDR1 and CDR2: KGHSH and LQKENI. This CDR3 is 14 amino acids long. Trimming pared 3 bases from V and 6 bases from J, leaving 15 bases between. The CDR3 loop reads CASSPVRGLGEQYF. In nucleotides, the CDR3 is TGTGCCAGCTCACCGGTTCGGGGTCTAGGCGAGCAGTACTTC.

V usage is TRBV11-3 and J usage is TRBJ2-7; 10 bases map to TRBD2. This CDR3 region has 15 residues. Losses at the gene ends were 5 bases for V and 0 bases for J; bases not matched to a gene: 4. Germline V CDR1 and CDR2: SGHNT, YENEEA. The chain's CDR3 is CASSERGGSSYEQYF. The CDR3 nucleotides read TGTGCCAGCAGCGAGCGGGGGGGCAGCTCCTACGAGCAGTACTTC.

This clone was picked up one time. CDR3 residues: CASSFEGGRTNTEAFF. For the CDR3, the DNA is TGCGCCAGCAGTTTTGAAGGGGGACGGACGAACACTGAAGCTTTCTTT. The V gene is TRBV5-1, the J gene TRBJ1-1, with D possibly TRBD1 on 6 matching bases. This CDR3 is built from 16 residues. Trimming stripped 5 bases from V and 1 base from J, with 18 bases between. Germline V gives CDR1 SGHRS, CDR2 YFSETQ.

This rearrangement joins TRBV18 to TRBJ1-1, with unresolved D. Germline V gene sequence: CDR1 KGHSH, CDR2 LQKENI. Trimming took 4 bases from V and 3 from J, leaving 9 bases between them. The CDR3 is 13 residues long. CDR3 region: CASSLAEDTEAFF. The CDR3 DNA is TGTGCCAGCTCACTTGCAGAGGACACTGAAGCTTTCTTT.

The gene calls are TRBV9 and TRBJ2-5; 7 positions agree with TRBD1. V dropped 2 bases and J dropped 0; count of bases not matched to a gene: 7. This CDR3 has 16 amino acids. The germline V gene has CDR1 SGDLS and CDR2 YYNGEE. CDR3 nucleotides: TGTGCCAGCAGCGTGGGGACAGAGACGAACCAAGAGACCCAGTACTTC. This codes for CASSVGTETNQETQYF.

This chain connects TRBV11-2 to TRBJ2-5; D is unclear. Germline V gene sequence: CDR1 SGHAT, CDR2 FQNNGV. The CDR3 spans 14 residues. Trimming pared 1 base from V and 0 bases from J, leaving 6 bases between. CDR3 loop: CASSLGSNQETQYF. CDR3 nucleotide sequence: TGTGCCAGCAGCTTAGGTAGTAACCAAGAGACCCAGTACTTC.

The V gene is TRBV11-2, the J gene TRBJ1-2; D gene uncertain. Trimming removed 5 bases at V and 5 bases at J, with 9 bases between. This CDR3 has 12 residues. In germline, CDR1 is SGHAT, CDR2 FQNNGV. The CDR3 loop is CASSEAPYGYTF. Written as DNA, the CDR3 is TGTGCCAGCAGCGAGGCGCCTTATGGCTACACCTTC.

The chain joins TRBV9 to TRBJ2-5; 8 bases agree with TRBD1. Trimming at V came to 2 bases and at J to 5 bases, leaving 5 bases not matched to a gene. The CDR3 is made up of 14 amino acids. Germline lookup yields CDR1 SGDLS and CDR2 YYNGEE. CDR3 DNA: TGTGCCAGCAGCGTTGACAGGGGAAGGGAGACCCAGTACTTC. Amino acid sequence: CASSVDRGRETQYF.

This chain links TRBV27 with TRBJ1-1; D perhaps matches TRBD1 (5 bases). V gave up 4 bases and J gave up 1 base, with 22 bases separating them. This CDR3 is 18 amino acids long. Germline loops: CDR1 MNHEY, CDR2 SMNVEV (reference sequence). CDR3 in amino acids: CASSSAHRLGMENTEAFF. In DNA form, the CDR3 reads TGTGCCAGCAGTTCCGCGCACAGGCTGGGGATGGAGAACACTGAAGCTTTCTTT.

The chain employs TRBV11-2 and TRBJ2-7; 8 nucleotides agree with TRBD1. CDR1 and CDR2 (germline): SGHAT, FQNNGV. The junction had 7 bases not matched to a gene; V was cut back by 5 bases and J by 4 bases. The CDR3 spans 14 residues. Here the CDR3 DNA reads TGTGCCAGCAGCCCTCGACAGGGGTATTACGAGCAGTACTTC. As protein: CASSPRQGYYEQYF.

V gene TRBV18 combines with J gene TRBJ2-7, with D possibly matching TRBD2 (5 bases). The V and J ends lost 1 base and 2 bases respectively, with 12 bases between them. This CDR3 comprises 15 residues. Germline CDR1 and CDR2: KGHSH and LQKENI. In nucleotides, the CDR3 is TGTGCCAGCTCACCACTCCAGGACTCGGCCTACGAGCAGTACTTC. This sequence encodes CASSPLQDSAYEQYF.

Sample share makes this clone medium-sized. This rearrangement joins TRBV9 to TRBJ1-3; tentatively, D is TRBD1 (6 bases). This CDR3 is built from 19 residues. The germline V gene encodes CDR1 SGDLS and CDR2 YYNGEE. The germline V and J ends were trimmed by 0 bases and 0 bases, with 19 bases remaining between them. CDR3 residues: CASSVGTGPRGISGNTIYF. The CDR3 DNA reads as TGTGCCAGCAGCGTAGGCACCGGTCCTAGGGGGATCTCTGGAAACACCATATATTTT.

Written as DNA, the CDR3 is TGCGCCAGCAGCCCCCCGGTGGGGGGGGGCAAAAACATTCAGTACTTC. It yields the protein CASSPPVGGGKNIQYF. The chain combines TRBV4-1 with TRBJ2-4, with 7 nucleotides matching TRBD2. The CDR3 is 16 amino acids. Looked up from germline, CDR1 is MGHRA and CDR2 is YSYEKL. The junction had 9 bases not matched to a gene; V was cut back by 4 bases and J by 3 bases.

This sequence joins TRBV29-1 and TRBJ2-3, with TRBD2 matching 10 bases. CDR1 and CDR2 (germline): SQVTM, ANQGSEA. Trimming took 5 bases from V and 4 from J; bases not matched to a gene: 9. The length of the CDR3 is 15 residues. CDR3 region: CSVPAASGGADTQYF. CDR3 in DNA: TGCAGCGTTCCAGCAGCTAGCGGGGGCGCAGATACGCAGTATTTT.

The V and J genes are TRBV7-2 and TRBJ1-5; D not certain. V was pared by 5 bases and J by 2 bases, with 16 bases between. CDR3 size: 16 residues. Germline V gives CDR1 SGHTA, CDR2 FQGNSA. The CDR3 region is CASSEFPRLGNQPQHF. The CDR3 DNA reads TGTGCCAGCAGCGAATTCCCAAGACTCGGCAATCAGCCCCAGCATTTT.

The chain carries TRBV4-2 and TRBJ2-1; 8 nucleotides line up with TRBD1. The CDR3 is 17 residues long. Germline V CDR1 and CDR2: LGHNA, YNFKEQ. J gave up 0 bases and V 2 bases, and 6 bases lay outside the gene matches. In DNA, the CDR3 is TGTGCCAGCAGCCAACAGGGGGCCTACGGCTCCTACAATGAGCAGTTCTTC. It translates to CASSQQGAYGSYNEQFF.

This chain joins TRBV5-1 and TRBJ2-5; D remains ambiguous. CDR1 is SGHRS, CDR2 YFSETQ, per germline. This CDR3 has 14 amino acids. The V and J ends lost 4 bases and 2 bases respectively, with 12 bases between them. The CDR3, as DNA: TGCGCCAGCAGCCCGTCTCGGTGGCAAGAGACCCAGTACTTC. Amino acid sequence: CASSPSRWQETQYF. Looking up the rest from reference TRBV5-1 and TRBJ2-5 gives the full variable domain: KAGVTQTPRYLIKTRGQQVTLSCSPISGHRSVSWYQQTPGQGLQFLFEYFSETQRNKGNFPGRFSGRQFSNSRSEMNVSTLELGDSALYLCASSPSRWQETQYFGPGTRLLVL.

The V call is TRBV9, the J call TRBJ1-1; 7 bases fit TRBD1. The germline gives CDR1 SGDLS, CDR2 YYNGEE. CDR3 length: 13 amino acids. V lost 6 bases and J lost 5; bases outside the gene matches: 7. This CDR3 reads CASKGGAGTEAFF. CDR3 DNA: TGTGCCAGCAAAGGGGGCGCTGGGACTGAAGCTTTCTTT.

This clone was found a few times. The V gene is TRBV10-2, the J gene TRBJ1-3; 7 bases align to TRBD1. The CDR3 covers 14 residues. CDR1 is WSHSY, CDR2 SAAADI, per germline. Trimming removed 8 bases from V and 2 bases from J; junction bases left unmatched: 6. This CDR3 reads CASYPGQTGNTIYF. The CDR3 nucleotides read TGCGCCAGCTACCCGGGACAGACTGGAAACACCATATATTTT.

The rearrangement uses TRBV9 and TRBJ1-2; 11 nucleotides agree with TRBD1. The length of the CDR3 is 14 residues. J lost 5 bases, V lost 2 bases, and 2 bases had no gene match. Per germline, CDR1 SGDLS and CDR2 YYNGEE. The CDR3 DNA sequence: TGTGCCAGCAGCGTGGGACAGGGGGTTTATGGCTACACCTTC. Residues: CASSVGQGVYGYTF.

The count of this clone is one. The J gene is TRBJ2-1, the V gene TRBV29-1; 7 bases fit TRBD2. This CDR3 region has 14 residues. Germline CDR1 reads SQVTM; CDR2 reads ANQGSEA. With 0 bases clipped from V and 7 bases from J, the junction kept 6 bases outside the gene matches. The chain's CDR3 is CSVEERGISNEQFF. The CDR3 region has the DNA TGCAGCGTTGAAGAGCGGGGGATTAGTAATGAGCAGTTCTTC.

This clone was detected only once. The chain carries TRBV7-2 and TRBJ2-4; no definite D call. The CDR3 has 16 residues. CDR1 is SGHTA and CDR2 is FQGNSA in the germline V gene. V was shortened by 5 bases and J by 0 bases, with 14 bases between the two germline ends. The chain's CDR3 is CASSPQALLAKNIQYF. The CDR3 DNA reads TGTGCCAGCAGCCCCCAAGCACTACTAGCCAAAAACATTCAGTACTTC.

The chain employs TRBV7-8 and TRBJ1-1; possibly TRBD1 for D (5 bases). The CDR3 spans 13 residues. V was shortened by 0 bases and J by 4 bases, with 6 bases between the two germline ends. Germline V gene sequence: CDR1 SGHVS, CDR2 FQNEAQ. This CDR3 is CASSLATVTEAFF. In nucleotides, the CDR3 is TGTGCCAGCAGCTTAGCGACAGTCACTGAAGCTTTCTTT.

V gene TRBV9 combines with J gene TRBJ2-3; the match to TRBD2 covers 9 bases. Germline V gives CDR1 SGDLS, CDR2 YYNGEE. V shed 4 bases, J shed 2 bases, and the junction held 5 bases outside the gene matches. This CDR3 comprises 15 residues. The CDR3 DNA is TGTGCCAGCAGCTTTAGCGGGGGACCCACAGATACGCAGTATTTT. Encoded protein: CASSFSGGPTDTQYF.

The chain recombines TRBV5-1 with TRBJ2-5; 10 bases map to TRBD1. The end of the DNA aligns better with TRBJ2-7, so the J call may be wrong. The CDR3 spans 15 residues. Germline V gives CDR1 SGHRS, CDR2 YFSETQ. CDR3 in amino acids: CASSWAGQGGYEQYF. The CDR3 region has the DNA TGCGCCAGCAGCTGGGCCGGACAGGGGGGCTACGAGCAGTACTTC.